This T cell receptor (beta chain) is drawn from a study of lymphopenia after photon versus proton radiotherapy. General study findings and limits: Relative stability marked proton patients; photon patients lost diversity and naive cells. Better survival with proton therapy was suggested as possible, not demonstrated. Post-nadir diversity loss with photons came from oligoclonal expansion, particularly CD8+ Temra cells. In patients who died, overall survival fell as post-nadir TCR diversity dropped more.

Remarks on this clone: The antigen remains unidentified.

Generated by immunoSEQ multiplex PCR, the TCRdb table keeps only in-frame clones and is missing some. Of around 66,000 clones listed, around 87% were seen once; the top ten hold roughly 2.3%. The CDR3 has 15 residues. V dropped 2 bases and J dropped 3; count of bases not matched to a gene: 5. The germline V gene encodes CDR1 MGHRA and CDR2 YSYEKL. The sequencing used peripheral blood, collected from a patient treated with photon-based radiotherapy. The sequence came from a man aged 35-49 years with gastric cancer. V is TRBV4-1 and J is TRBJ2-3; 7 bases line up with TRBD2. CDR3 nucleotides: TGCGCCAGCAGCCAAACTAGCGAGGGTACAGATACGCAGTATTTT. This encodes CASSQTSEGTDTQYF.